This TCR beta chain comes out of a study of identical twins (dated by TCRdb to 2016 to 2017). As for the study more broadly: TCR alpha and beta repertoires from monozygotic twins, unrelated adults of various ages and cord blood were deep-sequenced to test whether fetal clonotypes persist. To rule out contamination, replicate twin experiments were performed at different times with different library preparation protocols.

Library construction relied on 5' RACE. Sequenced on an Illumina HiSeq 2000. A universal primer binding site was introduced by template switching, and a unique molecular identifier was present in the final cDNA, enabling accurate counting of TCR cDNA molecules. First-strand cDNA for TCR alpha and beta chains was synthesized from specific primers in the conserved constant-segment region. Each cDNA library was double barcoded, with a SMART-Mk sample barcode plus Illumina barcodes, to control for contamination. Two successive PCR steps introduced TruSeq adapter sequences along with Illumina sample barcodes. Sequencing of the TCR alpha and beta cDNA libraries was done on the Illumina HiSeq platform using custom primers. From the authors' description of their analysis: MiGEC was used to process raw reads and extract unique molecular identifiers, and MiXCR was used to find CDR3 positions. Recombination models were inferred per individual with the repgenHMM and IGoR tools using an EM algorithm. Shared clonotype analysis was performed with the tcR package in R, normalizing sharing by the product of cloneset sizes. To study raw recombination free of thymic and clonal selection effects, out-of-frame nonproductive sequences were analyzed. TCRdb cleaned the public reads at Q25 with fastp, built clones with MiXCR and kept in-frame beta chains. Identical CDR3 protein sequences are pooled into one entry, listed with their most common genes and DNA. The V and J calls reflect TCRdb's pipeline rather than the authors' work. Present in this sample are 1.5 million to 2 million distinct CDR3 sequences, roughly 35% of which were seen just once. The ten largest clonotypes hold 0.27% of the sample.

V is pared back by 5 bases and J by 6 bases, with 20 bases lying between the germline termini. Reading from cysteine to phenylalanine, the CDR3 counts 16 amino acids. The only DNA kept is the CDR3, 48 bases in frame from the first base. CDR1 and CDR2, looked up from the germline V gene, are SGHTA and FQGNSA. Overall study outcomes, separate from this receptor: Fewer insertions were carried by abundant cord blood beta clonotypes; a weaker similar trend was observed in young adult naive repertoires, while no such trend was observed in memory repertoires. Because the same donors could not be followed over many years, the conclusions depended on cross-sectional statistical analysis. In monozygotic twins, recombination models systematically underestimated out-of-frame TCR alpha sharing, but the models matched the sharing seen between unrelated individuals. A weaker excess of twin sharing was found in beta out-of-frame sequences because the signal-to-noise ratio was lowered by fewer shared sequences. Compared with coincidental sharing between unrelated individuals, an excess of low generation-probability sequences was observed among out-of-frame TCR alpha sequences shared between twins. Zero-insertion analyses could be partly confounded by invariant T cells such as MAIT and iNKT, although diverse VJ usage argued against such confounding for most clonotypes.

All donors were healthy Caucasians. Turning to this clonotype: Its antigen is not yet known. The sample holds no much larger clone one base away, and base qualities are not on file.

The origin of this receptor is a newborn girl in good health. The sequencing input was cord blood. Here the chain combines TRBV7-2 and TRBJ2-1; the D call could be TRBD1 or TRBD2, with each sharing 6 bases. The CDR3 amino acid sequence is: CASSPGARGHLNEQFF. The bases are TGTGCCAGCAGCCCGGGGGCTAGGGGCCACCTCAATGAGCAGTTCTTC.